This T cell receptor beta chain was observed in a study of Ad26.COV2.S vaccination and SARS-CoV-2 variants. Study-level findings and limits: Spike-specific TCR breadth was greater after Ad26.COV2.S than placebo.

Treatment reported: about 20 received Ad26.COV2.S at low or high dose, single or two shots; about five received placebo; per-sample allocation not given. Samples came from day 63 after the first vaccine or placebo injection. Germline V gene data show CDR1 as SNHLY and CDR2 as FYNNEI. V lost 2 bases, J lost 7 bases, and 6 bases stayed unmatched. This CDR3 has 15 residues. Note on this clone: Antigen specificity is unknown.

Only in-frame clones appear in the TCRdb table, and some are missing; sequencing was by immunoSEQ multiplex PCR. The sample carries fewer than 900,000 clones, 89% recorded once. Sequencing used peripheral blood, obtained in a trial of Ad26.COV2.S vaccine versus placebo. This receptor was taken from a person between 18 and 60 years old who received the Ad26.COV2.S COVID-19 vaccine or a placebo. The gene calls are TRBV2 and TRBJ2-2; TRBD2 agrees at 8 bases. The CDR3 bases are TGTGCCAGCAGTGAAAGAGGGACTAGTAACGGGGAGCTGTTTTTT. This gives the protein CASSERGTSNGELFF. Full variable domain (rest looked up from reference TRBV2 and TRBJ2-2): EPEVTQTPSHQVTQMGQEVILRCVPISNHLYFYWYRQILGQKVEFLVSFYNNEISEKSEIFDDQFSVERPDGSNFTLKIRSTKLEDSAMYFCASSERGTSNGELFFGEGSRLTVL.